This T cell receptor (beta chain) comes out of a study of CD8+ T cells in alopecia areata. Study results and limitations: Many expanded lesional clones persisted in scalp and blood during tofacitinib treatment. Scalp clonality and expanded CD8+ clones among the top 100 were significantly decreased by tofacitinib. Clonality in lesional scalp, especially alopecia totalis/universalis, exceeded that of normal scalp.

CDR1 and CDR2 from the germline V gene are SQVTM and ANQGSEA. This CDR3 has 15 residues. Trimming left V 1 base short and J 7 bases short, with 17 bases between. Treatment noted: oral pan-JAK inhibitor, 5-10 mg twice daily. Collected material from alopecia areata patients comprised lesional scalp punch biopsies and peripheral blood. Concerning this clone: As yet, its antigen is unknown.

Sequencing relied on a cDNA template that was reverse transcribed from extracted RNA. Clones were read by immunoSEQ multiplex PCR, and TCRdb kept only the in-frame ones, dropping some. The table lists about 200,000 clones, 35% to 40% of them singletons, with roughly 0.45% in the top ten. V usage is TRBV29-1 and J usage is TRBJ2-1, with TRBD1 as a possible D gene (5 bases). The sample in question was CD4+ T cells sorted from blood, obtained between weeks 30 and 35, from a patient treated with tofacitinib. The clonotype was recovered from a human donor with alopecia areata. This chain's CDR3 is CSVEGVDNRLNEQFF. The DNA of the CDR3 is TGCAGCGTTGAAGGCGTGGACAACCGCCTAAATGAGCAGTTCTTC.